A single sample gave rise to the 13 T cell receptor beta chains below, sequenced in a study of PD-1 blockade in classical Hodgkin lymphoma (dated by TCRdb to 2020 to 2022). Receptor libraries were prepared by the immunoSEQ multiplex PCR assay. TCRdb holds this immuneACCESS table with in-frame rearrangements only. Some clones are missing; in checked studies, unresolved V genes explain under half, and the rest has no known cause. The sample has roughly 140,000 clones on record, approximately 72% of them singletons. Roughly 8.4% of the sample goes to the ten largest clones. The time point label, as the study defines it: cycle 2 day 1 (C2D1) of nivolumab. Relapse after autologous stem cell transplantation had occurred in all trial patients, and cohorts A, B and C were distinguished by prior brentuximab vedotin exposure. The specimen comprised peripheral blood mononuclear cells (PBMCs), sampled before the second cycle of nivolumab. The receptors stem from a human donor with classical Hodgkin lymphoma.

J is TRBJ1-3 and V is TRBV30; D not certain. Trimming left V 0 bases short and J 0 bases short, with 6 bases between. CDR3 size: 14 residues. Germline assignment: CDR1 GTSNPN and CDR2 SVGIG (reference sequence). Here the CDR3 reads CAWSVGVSGNTIYF. CDR3 DNA: TGTGCCTGGAGTGTGGGAGTCTCTGGAAACACCATATATTTT.

The chain couples TRBV7-2 to TRBJ2-1; 15 nucleotides line up with TRBD2. V was pared by 5 bases and J by 10 bases, with 6 bases of the junction left unmatched. This CDR3 spans 15 amino acids. Germline-derived CDR1 and CDR2 are SGHTA and FQGNSA. The CDR3 loop is CASSAAGLAGGEQFF. The DNA for the CDR3 is TGTGCCAGCAGCGCGGCGGGACTAGCGGGGGGAGAGCAGTTCTTC.

This chain links TRBV11-3 with TRBJ2-3; D ambiguous. CDR1 SGHNT and CDR2 YENEEA come from the germline V gene. CDR3 length equals 16 residues. V lost 1 base and J 0 bases, leaving 11 bases between the germline ends. CDR3 bases: TGTGCCAGCAGCTTAGGGCTTTTTACTAGCACAGATACGCAGTATTTT. Amino acid sequence: CASSLGLFTSTDTQYF. Drawing the rest from reference TRBV11-3 and TRBJ2-3, the complete variable domain is EAGVVQSPRYKIIEKKQPVAFWCNPISGHNTLYWYLQNLGQGPELLIRYENEEAVDDSQLPKDRFSAERLKGVDSTLKIQPAELGDSAVYLCASSLGLFTSTDTQYFGPGTRLTVL.

J is TRBJ2-1 and V is TRBV5-1, with D unresolved. The CDR3 extends over 12 amino acids. Trimming shortened V by 4 bases and J by 9 bases, and 11 bases separated the two germline ends. Germline assignment: CDR1 SGHRS and CDR2 YFSETQ. Here the CDR3 reads CASSTPGPEQFF. In nucleotides, the CDR3 is TGCGCCAGCAGCACCCCCGGGCCTGAGCAGTTCTTC.

The chain joins TRBV19 to TRBJ2-2; D not resolved. Germline CDR1 is LNHDA and CDR2 is SQIVND (reference sequence). Trimming left V 6 bases short and J 8 bases short, with 13 bases between. The length of the CDR3 is 13 residues. The CDR3 sequence: CASRLAAPGELFF. In nucleotides, the CDR3 is TGTGCCAGTAGATTGGCGGCGCCGGGGGAGCTGTTTTTT.

V gene TRBV28 combines with J gene TRBJ1-4; TRBD1 might be the D (6 bases). CDR3 length equals 13 residues. V shed 4 bases and J shed 6 bases, with 9 bases lying between them. Germline V gene lookup returns CDR1 MDHEN and CDR2 SYDVKM. The CDR3 loop is CASSSRGYEKLFF. CDR3 in DNA: TGTGCCAGCAGTTCCAGGGGTTATGAAAAACTGTTTTTT. Based on the CDR3 plus reference TRBV28 and TRBJ1-4, the full variable domain is DVKVTQSSRYLVKRTGEKVFLECVQDMDHENMFWYRQDPGLGLRLIYFSYDVKMKEKGDIPEGYSVSREKKERFSLILESASTNQTSMYLCASSSRGYEKLFFGSGTQLSVL.

The genes are TRBV6-6 and TRBJ2-2; the match to TRBD2 covers 9 bases. V shed 8 bases and J 6 bases; nucleotides not matched to a gene: 4. The CDR3 contains 13 residues. From germline, CDR1 is MNHNY and CDR2 SVGAGI (reference sequence). The CDR3 DNA is TGTGCCAGCTGTCTAGCGGGATCCGGGGAGCTGTTTTTT. Translating gives CASCLAGSGELFF.

The rearrangement uses TRBV18 and TRBJ2-1; possibly TRBD2 for D (6 bases). Trimming removed 2 bases at V and 4 bases at J, with 12 bases between. Germline V CDR1 and CDR2: KGHSH, LQKENI. The CDR3 covers 15 residues. The CDR3 here is CASSPIAGTYNEQFF. The CDR3 bases are TGTGCCAGCTCACCAATCGCGGGAACGTACAATGAGCAGTTCTTC.

This clone has at least ten counts. The V and J genes are TRBV7-2 and TRBJ1-5; a weak D match, TRBD1 (6 bases). The CDR3 consists of 15 residues. Germline CDR1 is SGHTA and CDR2 is FQGNSA. The V end lost 1 base, the J end lost 4 bases, and 11 bases lay between the germline ends. CDR3 region: CASSLGTAHNQPQHF. CDR3 coding DNA: TGTGCCAGCAGCTTAGGGACAGCCCATAATCAGCCCCAGCATTTT.

V and J are TRBV28 and TRBJ1-4; D possibly corresponds to TRBD1 (5 bases). The CDR3 has 14 residues. Germline lookup yields CDR1 MDHEN and CDR2 SYDVKM. Between the trimmed V and J ends, which lost 7 bases and 4 bases, there was a span of 13 bases. This chain's CDR3 is CASTGRDLNEKLFF. CDR3 DNA: TGTGCCAGCACCGGCAGGGACCTTAATGAAAAACTGTTTTTT.

The gene calls are TRBV5-1 and TRBJ2-1; D is ambiguous. The germline V and J ends were trimmed by 4 bases and 5 bases, with 10 bases remaining between them. Per the germline V gene, CDR1 is SGHRS and CDR2 is YFSETQ. The CDR3 extends over 13 amino acids. This CDR3 is CASSTLTDNEQFF. CDR3 DNA: TGCGCCAGCAGCACCCTAACAGACAATGAGCAGTTCTTC. The full variable domain, with the rest looked up from reference TRBV5-1 and TRBJ2-1, is KAGVTQTPRYLIKTRGQQVTLSCSPISGHRSVSWYQQTPGQGLQFLFEYFSETQRNKGNFPGRFSGRQFSNSRSEMNVSTLELGDSALYLCASSTLTDNEQFFGPGTRLTVL.

Turning to this clone: This same CDR3 is encoded by further DNA sequences in the sample. CDR3 bases: TGTGCCAGCAGCGTGGGAGCGGGGCGTACAGATACGCAGTATTTT. Translation: CASSVGAGRTDTQYF. J is TRBJ2-3 and V is TRBV9; 7 bases agree with TRBD2. The germline CDR1 and CDR2 sequences are SGDLS and YYNGEE. Losses at the gene ends were 2 bases for V and 3 bases for J; bases not matched to a gene: 6. This CDR3 is built from 15 residues.

This clone showed up just a few times. This sequence joins TRBV4-1 and TRBJ1-2, with 8 bases identical to TRBD1. Losses at the gene ends were 0 bases for V and 8 bases for J; bases not matched to a gene: 17. The CDR3 has 18 residues. CDR1 is MGHRA, CDR2 YSYEKL, per germline. The CDR3 nucleotides are TGCGCCAGCAGCCAAGAGGGCAGGGGGCTGATCTCCTTGAGAGGCTACACCTTC. Amino acids: CASSQEGRGLISLRGYTF.